This T cell receptor (beta chain) was captured in a study of CD8 T cells in ankylosing spondylitis. Study-level results: Researchers report that disease-linked clones proved CD8+ and relatively rare in peripheral blood. Disease-associated clones were reportedly significantly overrepresented in matched ankylosing spondylitis synovial fluid. Past studies reported some motif variants in reactive arthritis synovial fluid and blood. Blood from ankylosing spondylitis patients appeared to carry a characteristic roughly 8-variant TCR beta motif.

MiXCR was run by TCRdb on the 5' RACE reads, yielding one entry per CDR3 protein. The sample includes roughly 670,000 distinct CDR3 sequences, over 15% of them seen just once. This clonotype has at least ten counts. The target antigen is unknown. The junction had 7 bases not matched to a gene; V was cut back by 4 bases and J by 3 bases. Germline V gene data show CDR1 as SGDLS and CDR2 as YYNGEE. CDR3 length equals 15 residues. The sequence derives from a male donor with ankylosing spondylitis. The specimen was blood, either unsorted or a sorted T cell fraction (not recorded which). V and J are TRBV9 and TRBJ2-1, with TRBD2 matching over 7 bases. In DNA, the CDR3 is TGTGCCAGCAGCCCAAAAGCGGGAATCTACAATGAGCAGTTCTTC. Protein: CASSPKAGIYNEQFF.